These 22 T cell receptor beta chains were sequenced from one sample in a study of CD8 T cells in ankylosing spondylitis. TCRdb used MiXCR to reprocess the 5' RACE reads, holding one entry per CDR3 protein. The sample consists of 240,000 or so distinct CDR3 sequences, 8% to 9.5% of them appearing once. The sample comprised blood, either unsorted or a sorted T cell fraction (not recorded which). These receptors were taken from a male donor with ankylosing spondylitis or in good health (not recorded which).

The table lists this clonotype with many counts. A read error may account for a junction end that differs from germline. The chain has TRBV5-1 and TRBJ1-2; D might be TRBD1 (5 bases). There are 14 residues in the CDR3. The germline V gene has CDR1 SGHRS and CDR2 YFSETQ. CDR3: CASRLEGPLSGYTF. DNA of the CDR3: TGCGCCAGCAGATTGGAGGGGCCCCTAAGCGGCTACACCTTC.

This clonotype was observed at least ten times. V and J are TRBV11-3 and TRBJ1-1; D uncertain. The V and J ends lost 2 bases and 8 bases respectively, with 12 bases between them. The CDR3 extends over 13 amino acids. The V gene's germline CDR1 is SGHNT and CDR2 YENEEA. The CDR3 spells CASSLSWRLEAFF. CDR3 bases: TGTGCCAGCAGCTTAAGTTGGAGATTAGAAGCTTTCTTT.

In its sample, this clonotype was seen a few times. This chain joins TRBV4-3 and TRBJ2-1; TRBD2 matches at 8 bases. With 0 bases clipped from V and 6 bases from J, the junction kept 13 bases outside the gene matches. This CDR3 contains 18 residues. Per germline, CDR1 LGHNA and CDR2 YSLEER. For the CDR3, the DNA is TGCGCCAGCAGCCAAGATTTAGCGGGAAGCTTTTTGGGCAATGAGCAGTTCTTC. Translation: CASSQDLAGSFLGNEQFF.

This clonotype was observed many times. The gene calls are TRBV4-3 and TRBJ2-3, with 8 bases fitting TRBD2. CDR1 LGHNA and CDR2 YSLEER come from the germline V gene. V was pared by 0 bases and J by 4 bases, with 3 bases of the junction left unmatched. There are 15 residues in the CDR3. The CDR3 loop is CASSQDRGGADTQYF. CDR3 DNA sequence: TGCGCCAGCAGCCAAGATCGGGGGGGAGCAGATACGCAGTATTTT.

This clonotype occurred many times. This chain uses TRBV11-2 with TRBJ2-5; TRBD1 agrees at 11 bases. This CDR3 is 16 amino acids long. J lost 1 base, V lost 3 bases, and 4 bases had no gene match. The germline gives CDR1 SGHAT, CDR2 FQNNGV. CDR3 region: CASSFGTGGPQETQYF. DNA of the CDR3: TGTGCCAGCAGCTTCGGGACAGGGGGTCCCCAAGAGACCCAGTACTTC. Based on the CDR3 plus reference TRBV11-2 and TRBJ2-5, the full variable domain is EAGVAQSPRYKIIEKRQSVAFWCNPISGHATLYWYQQILGQGPKLLIQFQNNGVVDDSQLPKDRFSAERLKGVDSTLKIQPAKLEDSAVYLCASSFGTGGPQETQYFGPGTRLLVL.

V gene TRBV15 combines with J gene TRBJ2-3, with TRBD2 matching 8 bases. Looked up from germline, CDR1 is LNHNV and CDR2 is YYDKDF (reference sequence). The CDR3 has 12 amino acids. V lost 5 bases to trimming and J lost 6 bases; unmatched junction nucleotides: 1. This chain's CDR3 is CATSRGGDTQYF. CDR3 nucleotide sequence: TGTGCCACCAGCCGGGGGGGCGATACGCAGTATTTT.

In the case of this clonotype: The junction departs from germline at one end; a sequencing error may be responsible. The chain is built from TRBV15 and TRBJ2-3; D is unclear. Germline CDR1 LNHNV, CDR2 YYDKDF (reference sequence). This CDR3 has 17 amino acids. The DNA for the CDR3 is TGTGCCGCCAGCAGAGGCGGCCGGTCATCTGGCACAGATACGCAGTATTTT. Translating it yields CAASRGGRSSGTDTQYF.

The sample holds many counts of this clonotype. The DNA for the CDR3 is TGCAGCGTTGGTACGGCCTCTGGAAACACCATATATTTT. Translated: CSVGTASGNTIYF. The chain carries TRBV29-1 and TRBJ1-3; D gene uncertain. The CDR3 sequence is 13 residues long. Germline CDR1 SQVTM, CDR2 ANQGSEA. Trimming removed 4 bases at V and 0 bases at J, with 7 bases between.

The rearrangement uses TRBV5-1 and TRBJ2-7; D possibly corresponds to TRBD1 (5 bases). Germline CDR1 reads SGHRS; CDR2 reads YFSETQ. This CDR3 contains 13 residues. The ends were cut back, 0 bases at V and 6 bases at J, with 10 bases in the middle. CDR3 sequence reads: CASSLAVGAEQYF. The CDR3 coding sequence is TGCGCCAGCAGCTTGGCCGTAGGGGCCGAGCAGTACTTC. Complete variable domain (other parts from reference TRBV5-1 and TRBJ2-7): KAGVTQTPRYLIKTRGQQVTLSCSPISGHRSVSWYQQTPGQGLQFLFEYFSETQRNKGNFPGRFSGRQFSNSRSEMNVSTLELGDSALYLCASSLAVGAEQYFGPGTRLTVT.

This clonotype was recorded many times. This sequence joins TRBV12-5 and TRBJ2-1; the D gene is possibly TRBD1 (5 bases). Trimming removed 1 base from V and 8 bases from J, with 33 bases in between. Germline lookup yields CDR1 LGHNT and CDR2 FRNRAP. The CDR3 sequence is 21 residues long. This CDR3 is CASGLAPTTVGGQTPQYEQFF. The CDR3, as DNA: TGTGCTAGTGGTTTGGCCCCAACGACAGTCGGTGGACAAACTCCACAATATGAGCAGTTCTTC. The entire variable domain, with the rest obtained from reference TRBV12-5 and TRBJ2-1, is as follows: DARVTQTPRHKVTEMGQEVTMRCQPILGHNTVFWYRQTMMQGLELLAYFRNRAPLDDSGMPKDRFSAEMPDATLATLKIQPSEPRDSAVYFCASGLAPTTVGGQTPQYEQFFGPGTRLTVL.

A word on this clonotype: One base away lies a much larger clone, so this may be a sequencing read error. The V call is TRBV3-1, the J call TRBJ2-1, with a possible D match to TRBD2 (5 bases). The CDR3 is 12 amino acids. V was trimmed by 8 bases and J by 0 bases, leaving 5 bases between them. Looked up from germline, CDR1 is LGHDT and CDR2 is YNNKEL (reference sequence). The chain's CDR3 is CASGSSYNEQFF. CDR3 bases: TGTGCCAGCGGGAGCTCCTACAATGAGCAGTTCTTC.

This clonotype appeared many times. The gene calls are TRBV7-9 and TRBJ2-1, with 8 bases identical to TRBD2. CDR3 length equals 15 residues. The germline V gene encodes CDR1 SEHNR and CDR2 FQNEAQ (reference sequence). Trimming removed 7 bases from V and 7 bases from J; junction bases left unmatched: 12. The CDR3 nucleotides are TGTGCCAGCACTCCTCCAGCGGGAGCATTGAATGAGCAGTTCTTC. This sequence encodes CASTPPAGALNEQFF.

This clonotype was counted a few times. The chain joins TRBV5-1 to TRBJ2-4, with 7 bases lining up with TRBD1. The CDR3 sequence is 15 residues long. V lost 3 bases to trimming and J lost 2 bases; unmatched junction nucleotides: 5. CDR1 is SGHRS and CDR2 is YFSETQ in the germline V gene. The CDR3 region is CASSSTGRTKNIQYF. The CDR3 nucleotides read TGCGCCAGCAGCTCGACAGGGAGAACCAAAAACATTCAGTACTTC.

At least ten counts were recorded for this clonotype. The chain employs TRBV25-1 and TRBJ2-5; D gene uncertain. The germline V gene encodes CDR1 MGHDK and CDR2 SYGVNS. The V gene lost 4 bases and the J gene lost 5 bases, with 8 bases spanning the gap. This CDR3 contains 12 residues. CDR3 DNA sequence: TGTGCCAGCAGTGGCTTGGGGGAGACCCAGTACTTC. Translated: CASSGLGETQYF.

This clonotype was counted ten times or more. The chain employs TRBV20-1 and TRBJ1-2, with D tentatively TRBD1 (6 bases). The V gene's germline CDR1 is DFQATT and CDR2 SNEGSKA (reference sequence). This CDR3 region has 13 residues. Trimming took 6 bases from V and 2 from J, leaving 13 bases between them. In nucleotides, the CDR3 is TGCAGTGCCCGAGGGGGTGAGAACTATGGCTACACCTTC. Translation: CSARGGENYGYTF.

This clonotype showed up many times. The chain carries TRBV7-8 and TRBJ2-7; the match to TRBD2 covers 8 bases. The length of the CDR3 is 14 residues. Trimming removed 5 bases from V and 3 bases from J; junction bases left unmatched: 6. CDR1 is SGHVS and CDR2 is FQNEAQ in the germline V gene. CDR3 residues: CASSIGLAYYEQYF. The CDR3 nucleotides are TGTGCCAGCAGCATTGGACTAGCTTACTACGAGCAGTACTTC.

This clonotype was counted at least ten times. The V gene is TRBV4-3, the J gene TRBJ2-2; weak D call: TRBD2 (5 bases). In germline, CDR1 is LGHNA, CDR2 YSLEER. V lost 3 bases and J 2 bases, leaving 25 bases between the germline ends. This CDR3 comprises 20 residues. The CDR3 DNA reads TGCGCCAGCAGCCACCTTTCCCTCGGTGAGGGAGACCTAAACACCGGGGAGCTGTTTTTT. Protein product: CASSHLSLGEGDLNTGELFF.

For the CDR3, the DNA is TGTGCCAGCAGCCCCGTTTTAGTCGACACCGGGGAGCTGTTTTTT. It is translated as CASSPVLVDTGELFF. The chain combines TRBV12-3 or TRBV12-4 with TRBJ2-2; D unclear. The CDR3 totals 15 residues. Trimming shortened V by 6 bases and J by 3 bases, and 14 bases separated the two germline ends.

J is TRBJ1-1 and V is TRBV6-2 or TRBV6-3; D is ambiguous. The CDR3 is 13 residues long. V gave up 6 bases and J gave up 6 bases, with 14 bases separating them. Germline V gene lookup returns CDR1 MNHEY and CDR2 SVGEGT. The CDR3, as DNA: TGTGCCAGCAGCCCCTTAAAAGCTTCTGAAGCTTTCTTT. It encodes CASSPLKASEAFF.

This clonotype was detected many times. The chain is built from TRBV11-2 and TRBJ2-4, with D perhaps matching TRBD2 (7 bases). Trimming cost V 0 bases and J 7 bases, with 16 bases left between them. This CDR3 region has 16 residues. The germline V gene has CDR1 SGHAT and CDR2 FQNNGV. For the CDR3, the DNA is TGTGCCAGCAGCTTAGATCTGCGGGGGCCTGGGAACATTCAGTACTTC. Translation gives CASSLDLRGPGNIQYF. Full variable domain (remainder filled in from reference TRBV11-2 and TRBJ2-4): EAGVAQSPRYKIIEKRQSVAFWCNPISGHATLYWYQQILGQGPKLLIQFQNNGVVDDSQLPKDRFSAERLKGVDSTLKIQPAKLEDSAVYLCASSLDLRGPGNIQYFGAGTRLSVL.

This clonotype has ten or more counts. The rearrangement uses TRBV30 and TRBJ2-2; D not resolved. The V gene's germline CDR1 is GTSNPN and CDR2 SVGIG (reference sequence). The CDR3 extends over 11 amino acids. V lost 1 base to trimming and J lost 13 bases, with 10 bases between them. CDR3 bases: TGTGCCTGGAGTGATCCAATGGGGCTGTTTTTT. It specifies CAWSDPMGLFF.

This clonotype has just a few counts. The chain combines TRBV20-1 with TRBJ2-5; D is ambiguous. V lost 5 bases to trimming and J lost 1 base, with 11 bases between them. Germline lookup yields CDR1 DFQATT and CDR2 SNEGSKA (reference sequence). The CDR3 spans 13 residues. DNA for the CDR3: TGCAGTGCTGGTAGACCCGTCCAAGAGACCCAGTACTTC. Translating gives CSAGRPVQETQYF.